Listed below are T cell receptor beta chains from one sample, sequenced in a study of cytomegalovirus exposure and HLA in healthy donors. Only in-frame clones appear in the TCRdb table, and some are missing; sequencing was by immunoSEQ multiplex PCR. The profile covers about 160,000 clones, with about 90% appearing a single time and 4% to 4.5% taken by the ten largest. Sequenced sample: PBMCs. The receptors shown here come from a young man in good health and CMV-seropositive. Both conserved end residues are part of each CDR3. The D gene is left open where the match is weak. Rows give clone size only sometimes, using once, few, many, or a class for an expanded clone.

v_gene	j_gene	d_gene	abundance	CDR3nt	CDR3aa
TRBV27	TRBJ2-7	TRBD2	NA	TGTGCCAGCTACGGGACTAGCGGAAAAAGCTCCTACGAGCAGTACTTC	CASYGTSGKSSYEQYF
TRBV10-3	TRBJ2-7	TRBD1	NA	TGTGCCATCAGGACAGGGAACTACGAGCAGTACTTC	CAIRTGNYEQYF
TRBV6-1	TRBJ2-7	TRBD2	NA	TGTGCCAGCCTGGGGGGGTGGTGGCAGTACTTC	CASLGGWWQYF
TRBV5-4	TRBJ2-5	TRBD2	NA	TGTGCCAGCAGCGGAGCGGGGCTTGGACTTCAAGAGACCCAGTACTTC	CASSGAGLGLQETQYF
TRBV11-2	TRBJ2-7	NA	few	TGTGCCAGCAGCTTCAGGGTGGGGGAGCAGTACTTC	CASSFRVGEQYF
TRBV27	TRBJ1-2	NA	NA	TGTGCCAGCAGGATGGACACCAGAGAAGGCTACACCTTC	CASRMDTREGYTF
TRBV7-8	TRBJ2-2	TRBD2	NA	TGTGCCAGCAGCTTAGGGCTAGCGGGAAACACCGGGGAGCTGTTTTTT	CASSLGLAGNTGELFF
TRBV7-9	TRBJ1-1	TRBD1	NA	TGTGCCAGCAGCCACCGGGACAGGGTCACTGAAGCTTTCTTT	CASSHRDRVTEAFF
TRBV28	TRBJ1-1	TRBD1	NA	TGTGCCAGCAGTTTATCGACAGGGATCACTGAAGCTTTCTTT	CASSLSTGITEAFF
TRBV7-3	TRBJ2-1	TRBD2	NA	TGTGCCAGCAGCTTGAGCGGGGGGAACAATGAGCAGTTCTTC	CASSLSGGNNEQFF
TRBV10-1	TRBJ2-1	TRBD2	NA	TGCGCCAGCAGTGAGTCGAGGGGGACTAGCGGGAGCTGGAACTACAATGAGCAGTTCTTC	CASSESRGTSGSWNYNEQFF
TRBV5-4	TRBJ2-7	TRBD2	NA	TGTGCCAGCAGCTTGGTAGCGGGAGGAGGCGAGCAGTACTTC	CASSLVAGGGEQYF
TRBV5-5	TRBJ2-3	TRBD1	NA	TGTGCCAGCAGTCAGGACAGGAGCACAGATACGCAGTATTTT	CASSQDRSTDTQYF
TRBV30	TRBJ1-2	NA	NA	TGTGCCTGGAGTGTAGGGGCGAACCGAGGCTACACCTTC	CAWSVGANRGYTF
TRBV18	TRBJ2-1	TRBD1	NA	TGTGCCAGCTCAACGGGGAGACAGGGTTTTCCCAATGAGCAGTTCTTC	CASSTGRQGFPNEQFF
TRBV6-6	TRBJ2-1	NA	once	TGTGCCAGCAGTTACGGCCTAGTCCGGTCCTACAATGAGCAGTTCTTC	CASSYGLVRSYNEQFF